The 15 T cell receptor beta chains in this list originate from one sample, sequenced in a study of T cells in Graves' hyperthyroidism and ophthalmopathy. Researchers took RNA transcripts and amplified the TCR beta CDR3 regions from them. TCR CDR3 regions were first amplified by RT-PCR with HTBI primers. TCRdb re-derived calls from the multiplex PCR reads in MiXCR, one entry per CDR3 protein. The table lists 500,000 to 650,000 distinct CDR3 sequences, around 13% of them singletons. The sample comprised blood. Receptors were obtained from a woman between 40 and 55 years old with Graves' hyperthyroidism.

This clonotype was counted many times. The chain recombines TRBV15 with TRBJ2-6; 11 nucleotides align to TRBD2. With 8 bases clipped from V and 0 bases from J, the junction kept 0 bases outside the gene matches. The CDR3 is made up of 15 amino acids. Germline V gene sequence: CDR1 LNHNV, CDR2 YYDKDF (reference sequence). CDR3 amino acids: CATGTSGSGANVLTF. CDR3 DNA sequence: TGTGCCACCGGGACTAGCGGCTCTGGGGCCAACGTCCTGACTTTC.

The rearrangement joins TRBV19 to TRBJ1-1; 7 bases line up with TRBD1. Trimming cost V 5 bases and J 8 bases; bases outside gene matches: 8. The CDR3 consists of 13 residues. The germline V gene encodes CDR1 LNHDA and CDR2 SQIVND (reference sequence). This CDR3 reads CASSPRTGVEAFF. The CDR3, as DNA: TGTGCCAGTAGTCCTCGGACAGGAGTCGAAGCTTTCTTT.

Turning to this clonotype: A much bigger clone sits one base away, suggesting this may be a read error. The rearrangement uses TRBV28 and TRBJ1-1; tentative D call: TRBD1 (6 bases). The CDR3 totals 14 residues. CDR1 and CDR2 from the germline V gene are MDHEN and SYDVKM. This CDR3 is CASRRPIGDTKAFF. The CDR3 DNA reads as TGTGCCAGCAGAAGACCCATAGGGGACACTAAAGCTTTCTTT.

This clonotype was counted a few times. Germline is not matched at one junction end, which may reflect a read error. V and J are TRBV11-2 and TRBJ2-5; the D is unclear. The germline gives CDR1 SGHAT, CDR2 FQNNGV. This CDR3 is 13 amino acids long. In nucleotides, the CDR3 is TGTGCCAGCAGCTTGGAGCCTCAAGAGACCCTGTACTTC. It yields the protein CASSLEPQETLYF.

Comment on this clonotype: Since a much larger clone is just one base distant, this may be a read error. As the CDR3 is not closed by the conserved phenylalanine or tryptophan, this likely results from a read error. The rearrangement uses TRBV20-1 and TRBJ1-2; D gene ambiguous. CDR3 length: 13 amino acids. V was cut by 1 base and J by 6 bases, with 12 bases left in between. Germline-derived CDR1 and CDR2 are DFQATT and SNEGSKA (reference sequence). CDR3 sequence: CSARVQDVNGYTL. CDR3 DNA sequence: TGCAGTGCTAGAGTTCAGGATGTGAATGGCTACACCTTG.

This clonotype has a count of ten or more. J is TRBJ1-1 and V is TRBV12-3 or TRBV12-4, with TRBD1 matching 10 bases. Unmatched junction bases numbered 5, after V lost 8 bases and J lost 5 bases. CDR3 length equals 13 residues. The CDR3 is CASSRTGGTEAFF. CDR3 in DNA: TGTGCCAGCTCTCGGACAGGGGGGACTGAAGCTTTCTTT.

This clonotype was found a few times. The rearrangement joins TRBV2 to TRBJ2-5, with 7 nucleotides matching TRBD1. With V trimmed by 4 bases and J by 1 base, 3 bases remained unmatched. The CDR3 sequence is 14 residues long. The V gene's germline CDR1 is SNHLY and CDR2 FYNNEI. CDR3 DNA sequence: TGTGCCAGCAGTGTGGACAGGCCCCAAGAGACCCAGTACTTC. Translated, it gives CASSVDRPQETQYF.

This clonotype has a count of ten or more. The chain employs TRBV6-2 or TRBV6-3 and TRBJ2-1, with 10 bases that match TRBD2. The germline gives CDR1 MNHEY, CDR2 SVGEGT. With V trimmed by 0 bases and J by 7 bases, 3 bases remained unmatched. This CDR3 has 15 residues. The CDR3 protein is CASSYSTSGTNEQFF. The CDR3 DNA reads as TGTGCCAGCAGTTACTCCACTAGCGGGACAAATGAGCAGTTCTTC.

At least ten counts were recorded for this clonotype. The chain couples TRBV20-1 to TRBJ2-1, with D maybe TRBD2 (6 bases). Deletions cut 0 bases from V and 5 bases from J, with 14 bases between. This CDR3 comprises 15 residues. Germline CDR1 reads DFQATT; CDR2 reads SNEGSKA (reference sequence). The CDR3 region is CSARDLRLGDNEQFF. The CDR3 region has the DNA TGCAGTGCTAGAGATTTGAGACTAGGGGACAATGAGCAGTTCTTC.

As DNA, the CDR3 is TGTGCCAGCAGCCCCCTGTCTACTAGCGGCTCTAGCACAGATACGCAGTATTTT. Its protein is CASSPLSTSGSSTDTQYF. The chain links TRBV3-1 to TRBJ2-3, with TRBD2 matching 8 bases. This CDR3 contains 18 residues. Germline lookup yields CDR1 LGHDT and CDR2 YNNKEL (reference sequence). The V segment lost 4 bases and the J segment 0 bases; nucleotides outside the gene matches: 12.

This clonotype has a count of ten or more. CDR3 sequence (DNA): TGTGCCAGCAGTCTGCTCAGGGACAGAGCATACGAGCAGTACTTC. Translating gives CASSLLRDRAYEQYF. The V and J genes are TRBV28 and TRBJ2-7; 7 bases are a match to TRBD1. The germline gives CDR1 MDHEN, CDR2 SYDVKM. V lost 5 bases to trimming and J lost 4 bases; unmatched junction nucleotides: 11. The CDR3 extends over 15 amino acids.

This clonotype was recorded at least ten times. V gene TRBV20-1 combines with J gene TRBJ1-2; the match to TRBD1 covers 9 bases. The J segment lost 1 base and the V segment lost 3 bases, leaving 6 bases of the junction unmatched. This CDR3 region has 15 residues. From germline, CDR1 is DFQATT and CDR2 SNEGSKA (reference sequence). The CDR3 is CSASPGQGLNYGYTF. In DNA, the CDR3 is TGCAGTGCTAGTCCGGGACAGGGACTTAACTATGGCTACACCTTC.

This clonotype was seen many times. This rearrangement joins TRBV2 to TRBJ2-7, with D unclear. Germline V gene sequence: CDR1 SNHLY, CDR2 FYNNEI. The CDR3 runs to 12 residues. The V and J ends lost 9 bases and 0 bases respectively, with 9 bases between them. CDR3 sequence: CASAYFSYEQYF. CDR3 coding DNA: TGTGCCAGTGCCTATTTCTCCTACGAGCAGTACTTC.

This clonotype turned up a few times. The chain has TRBV7-2 and TRBJ2-1; 9 bases line up with TRBD2. CDR3 length equals 15 residues. Per the germline V gene, CDR1 is SGHTA and CDR2 is FQGNSA. V lost 5 bases and J lost 8; bases outside the gene matches: 10. In DNA, the CDR3 is TGTGCCAGCAGCCAAATTAGCGGGAGATCCGATGAGCAGTTCTTC. Its translation: CASSQISGRSDEQFF.

This clonotype was picked up a small number of times. V gene TRBV27 combines with J gene TRBJ1-5; maybe TRBD1 (5 bases). Per the germline V gene, CDR1 is MNHEY and CDR2 is SMNVEV (reference sequence). Trimming removed 7 bases from V and 10 bases from J, with 23 bases in between. This CDR3 has 15 amino acids. CDR3 in DNA: TGTGCCAGCACCATCACAGGAGGCCAAAAGTTCCCCCAGCATTTT. It encodes CASTITGGQKFPQHF.